What follows are 24 T cell receptor beta chains derived from one specimen sequenced in a study of T cells in Graves' hyperthyroidism and ophthalmopathy. Amplified regions were TCR beta CDR3 sequences from RNA transcripts. The TCR CDR3 was amplified in a first-round RT-PCR using the HTBI primer set. TCRdb re-called the multiplex PCR reads through MiXCR, storing one row per CDR3 protein. The sample yields under 400,000 distinct CDR3 sequences, around a sixth seen once. The source material was blood. These receptors all stem from a woman aged 40 to 50 with Graves' ophthalmopathy.

The table lists this clonotype with many counts. This chain links TRBV10-3 with TRBJ1-2, with 8 nucleotides matching TRBD1. Germline V gene data show CDR1 as ENHRY and CDR2 as SYGVKD. J was trimmed by 5 bases and V by 11 bases; bases with no gene match: 16. This CDR3 comprises 15 residues. CDR3 residues: CAVGTGEGVRYGYTF. The CDR3, as DNA: TGTGCCGTCGGGACAGGCGAGGGGGTCAGGTATGGCTACACCTTC.

CDR3 sequence: CASSPHDGIGGNTIYF. The CDR3 bases are TGCGCCAGCAGCCCCCATGACGGAATTGGTGGAAACACCATATATTTT. The rearrangement uses TRBV5-1 and TRBJ1-3; no clear D gene. CDR1 is SGHRS and CDR2 is YFSETQ in the germline V gene. Deletions cut 4 bases from V and 3 bases from J, with 17 bases between. The CDR3 length is 16 residues. The full variable domain, rest sourced from reference TRBV5-1 and TRBJ1-3, is KAGVTQTPRYLIKTRGQQVTLSCSPISGHRSVSWYQQTPGQGLQFLFEYFSETQRNKGNFPGRFSGRQFSNSRSEMNVSTLELGDSALYLCASSPHDGIGGNTIYFGEGSWLTVV.

This clonotype has a count of ten or more. The chain joins TRBV25-1 to TRBJ2-1; 7 bases line up with TRBD2. Germline values: CDR1 MGHDK, CDR2 SYGVNS. The CDR3 covers 16 residues. The junction had 10 bases not matched to a gene; V was cut back by 4 bases and J by 4 bases. This CDR3 is CASSATSGKGYNEQFF. CDR3 nucleotides: TGTGCCAGCAGTGCCACGAGCGGGAAAGGGTACAATGAGCAGTTCTTC.

This clonotype was seen at least ten times. This chain joins TRBV5-1 and TRBJ1-1, with 7 positions matching TRBD1. V shed 1 base, J shed 7 bases, and the junction held 4 bases outside the gene matches. Germline CDR1 and CDR2: SGHRS and YFSETQ. The CDR3 has 13 amino acids. The DNA of the CDR3 is TGCGCCAGCAGCTTGATCCAGGGGGGTGAAGCTTTCTTT. Its translation is CASSLIQGGEAFF.

This clonotype was detected ten times or more. This rearrangement joins TRBV4-1 to TRBJ1-3, with D uncertain. Germline V lookup: CDR1 MGHRA, CDR2 YSYEKL. The CDR3 is made up of 16 amino acids. The V end was cut by 3 bases, the J end by 0 bases, with 12 bases between. The CDR3 DNA follows: TGCGCCAGCAGCCAGCCTTCGTCCCTCTCTGGAAACACCATATATTTT. Residues: CASSQPSSLSGNTIYF.

This clonotype was counted at least ten times. The genes are TRBV7-2 and TRBJ2-7; D not certain. V lost 1 base and J lost 0, with 10 bases in between. The germline V gene has CDR1 SGHTA and CDR2 FQGNSA. The CDR3 length is 15 residues. CDR3 sequence reads: CASSLGILPSYEQYF. CDR3 DNA: TGTGCCAGCAGCTTAGGAATCCTGCCCTCCTACGAGCAGTACTTC.

This clonotype was seen ten or more times. A much more abundant neighbour one base away suggests this may be a read error. The rearrangement uses TRBV28 and TRBJ1-1; D call uncertain. Germline CDR1 MDHEN, CDR2 SYDVKM. The CDR3 has 12 amino acids. With 1 base removed from V and 9 bases from J, the gap between germline ends came to 9 bases. CDR3 DNA sequence: TGTGCCAGCAGTTTATCCGGCCGAAAAGCTTTCTTT. It yields the protein CASSLSGRKAFF. Variable domain in full (rest from reference TRBV28 and TRBJ1-1): DVKVTQSSRYLVKRTGEKVFLECVQDMDHENMFWYRQDPGLGLRLIYFSYDVKMKEKGDIPEGYSVSREKKERFSLILESASTNQTSMYLCASSLSGRKAFFGQGTRLTVV.

This chain joins TRBV6-2 or TRBV6-3 and TRBJ2-2, with TRBD2 matching 13 bases. V lost 6 bases and J lost 5; bases outside the gene matches: 6. Looked up from germline, CDR1 is MNHEY and CDR2 is SVGEGT. There are 16 residues in the CDR3. The CDR3 DNA follows: TGTGCCAGCAGCTTCGGACTAGCGGGAGATACCGGGGAGCTGTTTTTT. Amino acids: CASSFGLAGDTGELFF.

CDR3 in amino acids: CSASDQGGAGELFF. In DNA form, the CDR3 reads TGCAGTGCTTCCGACCAGGGGGGGGCCGGGGAGCTGTTTTTT. The J gene is TRBJ2-2, the V gene TRBV20-1, with D possibly being TRBD1 or TRBD2 (7 bases each). This CDR3 comprises 14 residues. The V and J ends lost 5 bases and 6 bases respectively, with 16 bases between them. Looked up from germline, CDR1 is DFQATT and CDR2 is SNEGSKA (reference sequence).

The rearrangement joins TRBV19 to TRBJ1-2, with D possibly TRBD1 on 6 matching bases. The germline V and J ends were trimmed by 0 bases and 2 bases, with 13 bases remaining between them. The length of the CDR3 is 16 residues. Looked up from germline, CDR1 is LNHDA and CDR2 is SQIVND (reference sequence). The CDR3, as DNA: TGTGCCAGTAGTATAGATTCGAGGACAGTCAACTATGGCTACACCTTC. It translates to CASSIDSRTVNYGYTF.

This clonotype was picked up many times. The gene calls are TRBV12-3 or TRBV12-4 and TRBJ1-1, with 7 bases aligning to TRBD1. The CDR3 extends over 13 amino acids. J gave up 6 bases and V 3 bases, and 4 bases lay outside the gene matches. CDR3 residues: CASSLTGRSEAFF. The CDR3 DNA reads as TGTGCCAGCAGTTTGACAGGGCGCTCTGAAGCTTTCTTT.

In regard to this clonotype: One end of the junction is discordant with germline, which a read error may explain. The chain employs TRBV4-1 and TRBJ2-7; 13 bases line up with TRBD2. The CDR3 sequence is 16 residues long. Germline values: CDR1 MGHRA, CDR2 YSYEKL. The CDR3 DNA is TGCGCCATCAGCCAAGGCCCCGGGACTAGCGGGACTGCGGAGTACTTC. Translated: CAISQGPGTSGTAEYF.

This clonotype was recorded many times. The V call is TRBV4-2, the J call TRBJ2-5; 11 bases line up with TRBD2. Germline V gene data show CDR1 as LGHNA and CDR2 as YNFKEQ. Trimming removed 0 bases from V and 5 bases from J; junction bases left unmatched: 14. The CDR3 covers 19 residues. For the CDR3, the DNA is TGTGCCAGCAGCCAAGAGGGGGGACTAGCGGCCCGTAGCAGTGAGACCCAGTACTTC. Protein: CASSQEGGLAARSSETQYF.

Turning to this clonotype: This is likely a read error, given that the CDR3 carries no conserved phenylalanine or tryptophan at its end. The chain recombines TRBV12-3 or TRBV12-4 with TRBJ2-5, with unresolved D. The CDR3 has 13 amino acids. Trimming removed 2 bases at V and 1 base at J, with 5 bases between. As DNA, the CDR3 is TGTGCCAGCAGTTTAAGGGTCCAAGAGACCCAGTACTCC. Translating gives CASSLRVQETQYS.

This clonotype was detected only a few times. The chain employs TRBV19 and TRBJ2-3, with D tentatively TRBD2 (5 bases). The length of the CDR3 is 15 residues. The germline gives CDR1 LNHDA, CDR2 SQIVND (reference sequence). V was clipped by 1 base and J by 0 bases, with 8 bases between them. Written as DNA, the CDR3 is TGTGCCAGTAGTATAGGTAGCGTGAGCACAGATACGCAGTATTTT. The encoded protein is CASSIGSVSTDTQYF.

Many counts were recorded for this clonotype. V is TRBV6-2 or TRBV6-3 and J is TRBJ2-5, with a weak D call TRBD1 (6 bases). The CDR3 consists of 13 residues. V lost 5 bases to trimming and J lost 7 bases, with 14 bases between them. From germline, CDR1 is MNHEY and CDR2 SVGEGT. The CDR3, as DNA: TGTGCCAGCAGTGCCGGGACACTCGCGACCCAGTACTTC. It yields the protein CASSAGTLATQYF.

Note on this clonotype: This may be a read error: a much more frequent sequence differs by one nucleotide. The V call is TRBV5-5, the J call TRBJ2-3; 7 bases fit TRBD1. The CDR3 totals 15 residues. Germline V gene sequence: CDR1 SGHKS, CDR2 YYEKEE (reference sequence). Trimming took 6 bases from V and 4 from J; bases not matched to a gene: 11. CDR3 coding DNA: TGTGCCAGCACCCGCAGGTCGACAGGGCCAGATACGCAGTATTTT. As protein: CASTRRSTGPDTQYF.

This clonotype appeared many times. This rearrangement joins TRBV11-2 to TRBJ1-1; D uncertain. CDR1 SGHAT and CDR2 FQNNGV come from the germline V gene. V was shortened by 5 bases and J by 2 bases, with 15 bases between the two germline ends. The CDR3 spans 15 residues. Written as DNA, the CDR3 is TGTGCCAGCAGCCCTCGGATGGGCACCAACACTGAAGCTTTCTTT. It specifies CASSPRMGTNTEAFF.

This clonotype was counted many times. J is TRBJ2-2 and V is TRBV7-2; TRBD1 is a possible D gene (5 bases). Germline lookup yields CDR1 SGHTA and CDR2 FQGNSA. V gave up 5 bases and J gave up 2 bases, with 9 bases separating them. The CDR3 consists of 14 residues. DNA for the CDR3: TGTGCCAGCAGCCCCGGACACAACACCGGGGAGCTGTTTTTT. Residues: CASSPGHNTGELFF.

The chain uses TRBV5-1 and TRBJ1-3; D possibly corresponds to TRBD1 (5 bases). The V and J ends lost 4 bases and 2 bases respectively, with 10 bases between them. This CDR3 has 14 amino acids. Germline CDR1 is SGHRS and CDR2 is YFSETQ. The CDR3 is CASSEGTAGNTIYF. The CDR3 bases are TGCGCCAGCAGCGAAGGGACGGCTGGAAACACCATATATTTT.

Ten or more counts support this clonotype. The gene calls are TRBV27 and TRBJ2-2; D is possibly TRBD2 (6 bases). Per the germline V gene, CDR1 is MNHEY and CDR2 is SMNVEV (reference sequence). V lost 3 bases and J lost 4, with 12 bases in between. The CDR3 is 15 residues long. In nucleotides, the CDR3 is TGTGCCAGCAGTTTGGTGACTAGAGGCACCGGGGAGCTGTTTTTT. This translates into CASSLVTRGTGELFF.

This clonotype was seen repeatedly, ten times or more. V gene TRBV28 combines with J gene TRBJ1-2; D is unclear. Trimming took 7 bases from V and 4 from J, leaving 10 bases between them. CDR1 and CDR2 from the germline V gene are MDHEN and SYDVKM. The CDR3 has 12 amino acids. The CDR3 here is CASIRSLYGYTF. The DNA of the CDR3 is TGTGCCAGCATCCGCTCCCTCTATGGCTACACCTTC.

This clonotype was observed many times. This rearrangement joins TRBV6-1 to TRBJ1-5; D ambiguous. Trimming shortened V by 3 bases and J by 5 bases, and 8 bases separated the two germline ends. In germline, CDR1 is MNHNS, CDR2 SASEGT. The length of the CDR3 is 13 residues. As DNA, the CDR3 is TGTGCCAGCAGTGACGTGGTCCATCAGCCCCAGCATTTT. It is translated as CASSDVVHQPQHF.

This clonotype was observed a handful of times. The J gene is TRBJ2-2, the V gene TRBV13; D assignment may be TRBD1 or TRBD2 (6 bases each). This CDR3 is 16 amino acids long. With 5 bases removed from V and 6 bases from J, the gap between germline ends came to 19 bases. Germline CDR1 is PRHDT and CDR2 is FYEKMQ (reference sequence). The CDR3 loop is CASSQSLKGGPGELFF. DNA for the CDR3: TGTGCCAGCAGCCAATCCCTTAAAGGGGGGCCCGGGGAGCTGTTTTTT. The whole variable domain, remainder taken from reference TRBV13 and TRBJ2-2, is AAGVIQSPRHLIKEKRETATLKCYPIPRHDTVYWYQQGPGQDPQFLISFYEKMQSDKGSIPDRFSAQQFSDYHSELNMSSLELGDSALYFCASSQSLKGGPGELFFGEGSRLTVL.